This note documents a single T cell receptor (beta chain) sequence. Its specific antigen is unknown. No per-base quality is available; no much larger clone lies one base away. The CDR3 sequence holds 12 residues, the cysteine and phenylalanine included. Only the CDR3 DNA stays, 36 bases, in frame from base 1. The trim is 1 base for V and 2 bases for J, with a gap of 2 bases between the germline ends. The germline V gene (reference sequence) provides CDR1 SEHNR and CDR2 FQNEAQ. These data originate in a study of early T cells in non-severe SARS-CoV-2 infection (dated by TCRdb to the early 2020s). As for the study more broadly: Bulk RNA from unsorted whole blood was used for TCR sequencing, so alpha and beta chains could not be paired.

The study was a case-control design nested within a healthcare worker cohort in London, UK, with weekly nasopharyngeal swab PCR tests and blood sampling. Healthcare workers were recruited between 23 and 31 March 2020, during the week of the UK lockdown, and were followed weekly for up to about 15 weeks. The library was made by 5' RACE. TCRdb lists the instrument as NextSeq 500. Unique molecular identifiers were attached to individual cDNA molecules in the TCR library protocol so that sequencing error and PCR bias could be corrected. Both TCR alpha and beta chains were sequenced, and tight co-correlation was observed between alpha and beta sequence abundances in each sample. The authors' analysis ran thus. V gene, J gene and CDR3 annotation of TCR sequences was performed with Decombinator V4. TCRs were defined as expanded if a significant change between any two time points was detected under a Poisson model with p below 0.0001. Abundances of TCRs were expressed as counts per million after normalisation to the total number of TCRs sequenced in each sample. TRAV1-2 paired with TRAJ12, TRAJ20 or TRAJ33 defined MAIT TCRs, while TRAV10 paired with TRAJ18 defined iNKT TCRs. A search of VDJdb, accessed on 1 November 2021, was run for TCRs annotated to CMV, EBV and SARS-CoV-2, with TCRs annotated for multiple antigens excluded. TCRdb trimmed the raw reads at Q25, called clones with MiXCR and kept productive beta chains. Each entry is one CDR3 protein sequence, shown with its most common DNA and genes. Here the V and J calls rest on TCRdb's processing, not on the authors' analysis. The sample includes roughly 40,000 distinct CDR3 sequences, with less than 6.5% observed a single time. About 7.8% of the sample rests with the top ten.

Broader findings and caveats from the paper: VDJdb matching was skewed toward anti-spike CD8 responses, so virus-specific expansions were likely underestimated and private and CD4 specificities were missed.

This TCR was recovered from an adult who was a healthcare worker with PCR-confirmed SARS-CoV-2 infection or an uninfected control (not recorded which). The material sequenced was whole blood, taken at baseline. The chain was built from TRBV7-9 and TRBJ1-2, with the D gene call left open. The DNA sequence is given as TGTGCCAGCAGCTTAGAGAACTATGGCTACACCTTC. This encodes CASSLENYGYTF.